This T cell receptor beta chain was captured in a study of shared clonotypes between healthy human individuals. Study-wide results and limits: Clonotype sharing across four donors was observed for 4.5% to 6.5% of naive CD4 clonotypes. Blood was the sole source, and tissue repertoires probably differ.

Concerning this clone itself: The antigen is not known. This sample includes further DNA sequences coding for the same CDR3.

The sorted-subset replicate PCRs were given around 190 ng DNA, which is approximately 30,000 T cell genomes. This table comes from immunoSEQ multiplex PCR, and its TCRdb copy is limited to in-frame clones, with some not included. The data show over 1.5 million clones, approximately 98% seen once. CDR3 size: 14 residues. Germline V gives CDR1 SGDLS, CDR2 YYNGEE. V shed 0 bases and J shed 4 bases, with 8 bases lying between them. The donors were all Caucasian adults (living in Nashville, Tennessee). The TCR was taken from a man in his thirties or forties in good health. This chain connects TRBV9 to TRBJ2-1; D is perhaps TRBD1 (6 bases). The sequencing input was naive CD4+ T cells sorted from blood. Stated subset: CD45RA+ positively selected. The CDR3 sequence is CASSVAQGYNEQFF. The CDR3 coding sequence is TGTGCCAGCAGCGTAGCCCAGGGGTACAATGAGCAGTTCTTC.